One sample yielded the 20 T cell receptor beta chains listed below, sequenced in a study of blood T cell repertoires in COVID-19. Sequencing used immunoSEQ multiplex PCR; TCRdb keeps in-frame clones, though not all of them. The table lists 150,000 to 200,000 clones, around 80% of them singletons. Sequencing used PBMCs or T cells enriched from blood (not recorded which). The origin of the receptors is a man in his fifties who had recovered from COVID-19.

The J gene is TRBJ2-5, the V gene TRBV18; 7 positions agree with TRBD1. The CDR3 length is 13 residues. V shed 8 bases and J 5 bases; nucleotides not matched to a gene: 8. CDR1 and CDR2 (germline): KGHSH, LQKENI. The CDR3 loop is CASTQGVGETQYF. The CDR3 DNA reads TGTGCCAGCACCCAGGGGGTTGGCGAGACCCAGTACTTC.

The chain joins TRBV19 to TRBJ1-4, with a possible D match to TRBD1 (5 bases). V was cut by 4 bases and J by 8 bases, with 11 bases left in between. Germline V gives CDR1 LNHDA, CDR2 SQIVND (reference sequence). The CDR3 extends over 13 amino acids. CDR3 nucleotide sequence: TGTGCCAGTAGTAAAGGGGCTCGGGAAAAACTGTTTTTT. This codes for CASSKGAREKLFF.

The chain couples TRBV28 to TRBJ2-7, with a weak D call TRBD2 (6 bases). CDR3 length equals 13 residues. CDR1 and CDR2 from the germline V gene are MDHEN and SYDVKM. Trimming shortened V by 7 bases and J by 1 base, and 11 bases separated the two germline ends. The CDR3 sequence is CASIGGASYEQYF. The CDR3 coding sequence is TGTGCCAGCATAGGAGGGGCTTCCTACGAGCAGTACTTC. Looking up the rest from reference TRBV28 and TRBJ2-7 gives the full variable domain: DVKVTQSSRYLVKRTGEKVFLECVQDMDHENMFWYRQDPGLGLRLIYFSYDVKMKEKGDIPEGYSVSREKKERFSLILESASTNQTSMYLCASIGGASYEQYFGPGTRLTVT.

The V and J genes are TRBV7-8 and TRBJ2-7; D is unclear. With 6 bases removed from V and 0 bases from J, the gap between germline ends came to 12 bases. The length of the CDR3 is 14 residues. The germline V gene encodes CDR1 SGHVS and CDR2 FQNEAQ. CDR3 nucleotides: TGTGCCAGCAGTTACGACCTAGACTCCTACGAGCAGTACTTC. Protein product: CASSYDLDSYEQYF.

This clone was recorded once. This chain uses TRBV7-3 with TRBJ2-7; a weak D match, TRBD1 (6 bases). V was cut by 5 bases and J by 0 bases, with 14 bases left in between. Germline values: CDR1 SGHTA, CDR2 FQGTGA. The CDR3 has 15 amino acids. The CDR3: CASSPTGTHSYEQYF. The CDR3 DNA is TGTGCCAGCAGCCCTACCGGGACACACTCCTACGAGCAGTACTTC.

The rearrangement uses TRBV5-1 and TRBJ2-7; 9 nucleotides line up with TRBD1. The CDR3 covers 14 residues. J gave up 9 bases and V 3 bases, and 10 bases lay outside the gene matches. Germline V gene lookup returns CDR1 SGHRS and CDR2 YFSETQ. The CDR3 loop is CASSYGTGILGQYF. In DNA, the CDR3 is TGCGCCAGCAGCTACGGGACAGGGATCCTCGGGCAGTACTTC.

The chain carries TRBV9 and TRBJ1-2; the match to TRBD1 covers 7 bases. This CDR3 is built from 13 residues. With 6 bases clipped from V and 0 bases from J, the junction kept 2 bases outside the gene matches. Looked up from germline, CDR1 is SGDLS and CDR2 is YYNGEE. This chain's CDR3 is CASNQGANYGYTF. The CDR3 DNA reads TGTGCCAGCAATCAGGGGGCTAACTATGGCTACACCTTC.

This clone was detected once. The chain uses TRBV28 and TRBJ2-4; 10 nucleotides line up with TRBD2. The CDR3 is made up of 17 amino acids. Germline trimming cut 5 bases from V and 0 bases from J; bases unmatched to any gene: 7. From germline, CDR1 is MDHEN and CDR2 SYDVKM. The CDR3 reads CASSLTSGALAKNIQYF. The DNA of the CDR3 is TGTGCCAGCAGTCTTACTAGCGGGGCTCTAGCCAAAAACATTCAGTACTTC.

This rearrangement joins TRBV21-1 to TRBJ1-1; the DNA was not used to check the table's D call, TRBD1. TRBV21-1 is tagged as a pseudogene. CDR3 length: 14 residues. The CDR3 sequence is CASSKGSPYTEAFF. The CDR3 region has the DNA TGTGCCAGCAGCAAGGGCAGCCCCTACACTGAAGCTTTCTTT.

For the CDR3, the DNA is TGTGCCAGCGGCAGCGGGAGGGCCGTCGGGGAGCTGTTTTTT. It is translated as CASGSGRAVGELFF. The rearrangement joins TRBV25-1 to TRBJ2-2, with 10 bases aligning to TRBD2. V was clipped by 8 bases and J by 7 bases; unmatched bases: 7. The CDR3 spans 14 residues. CDR1 and CDR2 (germline): MGHDK, SYGVNS.

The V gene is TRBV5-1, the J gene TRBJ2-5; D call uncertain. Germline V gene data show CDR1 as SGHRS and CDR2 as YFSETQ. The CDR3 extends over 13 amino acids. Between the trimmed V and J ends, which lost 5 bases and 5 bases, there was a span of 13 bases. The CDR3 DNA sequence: TGCGCCAGCAGTCCCGGTGCTAGGGAGACCCAGTACTTC. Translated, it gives CASSPGARETQYF.

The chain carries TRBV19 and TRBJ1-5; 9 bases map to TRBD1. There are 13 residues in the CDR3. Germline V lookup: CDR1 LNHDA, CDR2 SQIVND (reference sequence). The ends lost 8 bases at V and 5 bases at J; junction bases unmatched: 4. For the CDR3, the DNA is TGTGCCAGTCAACAGGGGGCTGATCAGCCCCAGCATTTT. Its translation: CASQQGADQPQHF.

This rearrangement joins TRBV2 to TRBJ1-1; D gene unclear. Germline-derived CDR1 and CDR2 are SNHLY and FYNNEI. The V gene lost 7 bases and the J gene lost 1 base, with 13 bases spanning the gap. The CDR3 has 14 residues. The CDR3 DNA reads TGTGCCAGCAATGAGCGTGGGCAGAACACTGAAGCTTTCTTT. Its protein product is CASNERGQNTEAFF.

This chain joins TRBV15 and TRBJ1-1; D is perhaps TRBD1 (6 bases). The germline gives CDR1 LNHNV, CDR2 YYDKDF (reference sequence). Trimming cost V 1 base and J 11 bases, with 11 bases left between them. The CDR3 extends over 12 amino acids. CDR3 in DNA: TGTGCCACCAGCAGAGTACAGGGACGGGCTTTCTTT. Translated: CATSRVQGRAFF.

The CDR3 loop reads CASSSSGRDTQYF. In nucleotides, the CDR3 is TGTGCCAGCAGCAGTAGCGGGAGAGATACGCAGTATTTT. The V and J genes are TRBV7-2 and TRBJ2-3; 9 bases agree with TRBD2. The CDR3 consists of 13 residues. The trim removed 5 bases at V and 5 bases at J, leaving 2 bases unmatched. Germline V gene lookup returns CDR1 SGHTA and CDR2 FQGNSA.

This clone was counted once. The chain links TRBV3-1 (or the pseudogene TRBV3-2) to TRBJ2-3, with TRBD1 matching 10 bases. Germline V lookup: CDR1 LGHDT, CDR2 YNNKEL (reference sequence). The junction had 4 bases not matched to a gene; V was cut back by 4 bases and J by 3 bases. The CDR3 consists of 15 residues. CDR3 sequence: CASSLMGQGTDTQYF. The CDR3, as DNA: TGTGCCAGCAGCCTTATGGGACAGGGGACAGATACGCAGTATTTT.

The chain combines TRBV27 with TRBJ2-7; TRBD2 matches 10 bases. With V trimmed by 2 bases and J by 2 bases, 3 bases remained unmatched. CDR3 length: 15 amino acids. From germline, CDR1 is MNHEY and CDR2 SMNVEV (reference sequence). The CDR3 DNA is TGTGCCAGCAGTTTACTAGCGGGGGAGACCTACGAGCAGTACTTC. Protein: CASSLLAGETYEQYF.

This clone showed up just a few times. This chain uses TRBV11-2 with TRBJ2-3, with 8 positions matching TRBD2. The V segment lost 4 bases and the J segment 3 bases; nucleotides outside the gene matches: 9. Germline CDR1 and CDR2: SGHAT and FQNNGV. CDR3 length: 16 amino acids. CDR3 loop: CASSSSSGSLTDTQYF. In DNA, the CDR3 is TGTGCCAGCAGCTCATCTAGCGGGTCCCTGACAGATACGCAGTATTTT.

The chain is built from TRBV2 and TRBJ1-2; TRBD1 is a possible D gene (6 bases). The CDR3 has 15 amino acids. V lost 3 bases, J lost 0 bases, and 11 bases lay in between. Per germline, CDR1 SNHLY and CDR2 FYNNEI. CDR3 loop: CASSDRGDANYGYTF. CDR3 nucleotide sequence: TGTGCCAGCAGTGACAGGGGAGACGCTAACTATGGCTACACCTTC. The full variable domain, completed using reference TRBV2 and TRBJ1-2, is EPEVTQTPSHQVTQMGQEVILRCVPISNHLYFYWYRQILGQKVEFLVSFYNNEISEKSEIFDDQFSVERPDGSNFTLKIRSTKLEDSAMYFCASSDRGDANYGYTFGSGTRLTVV.

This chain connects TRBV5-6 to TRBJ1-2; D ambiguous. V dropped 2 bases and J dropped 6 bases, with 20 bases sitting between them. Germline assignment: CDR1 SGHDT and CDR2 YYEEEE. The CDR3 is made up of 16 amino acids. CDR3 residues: CASSFASAGRENGYTF. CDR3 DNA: TGTGCCAGCAGCTTTGCAAGCGCAGGCCGGGAAAATGGCTACACCTTC.